This T cell receptor (beta chain) was captured by sequencing in a study of T cells in Graves' hyperthyroidism and ophthalmopathy (dated by TCRdb to the late 2010s). Background for the entire study: TCR V-J signatures able to tell the groups apart were searched for in a discovery cohort of some 97 patients, of whom around 43 had Graves' ophthalmopathy and some 60 had stable Graves' hyperthyroidism. Prospective prediction of ophthalmopathy was tested in an independent validation cohort of 18 to 20 hyperthyroidism patients and some 17 patients who later progressed to ophthalmopathy. The 90 or so discovery patients were randomly split 7:3 into training and test sets. Thyroid tissue and blood T-cell repertoires from several Graves' hyperthyroidism patients were also compared in the study. Once sampling was done, hyperthyroidism patients were given methimazole at a starting dose of 30 mg daily, whereas ophthalmopathy patients were given high-dose intravenous methylprednisolone. The paper describes TCR Vbeta CDR3 sequencing of fewer than 150 peripheral blood samples, made up of under 50 ophthalmopathy patients, around 78 hyperthyroidism patients and 17 progressor patients.

Stable Graves' hyperthyroidism was defined as no progression to ophthalmopathy during 18 months of follow-up. The hyperthyroidism patients were between 18 and 65 years old and newly diagnosed, with a disease duration of less than 2 months. Exclusion was applied to patients with uncontrolled infections, other autoimmune diseases, pregnancy or lactation. Diagnoses were established on the basis of clinical symptoms, serum thyroxine and TRAb, thyroid ultrasound, and orbital computed tomography. Total RNA was extracted using Trizol reagent, and RNA quality was assessed on an Agilent 2100 Bioanalyzer. Amplification of TCR beta CDR3 regions was carried out from RNA transcripts. A first-round RT-PCR of the TCR CDR3 used the HTBI primer set with the Qiagen OneStep RT-PCR kit. Libraries were constructed in a second round of multiplex PCR, after which size selection and purification were carried out. Sequencing of the libraries was done on an Illumina HiSeq2000 using paired-end 100 bp reads. In the original analysis: Raw data were processed with SOAPnuke, discarding reads with adapters, uncalled bases, mean Phred below 15, or no exact constant-primer or identifier match. High-quality paired reads were merged with COPE v1.2.5, and unique nucleotide sequences were defined as clonotypes. Clonotypes were aligned to IMGT TRBV, TRBD and TRBJ reference segments using MiTCR v1.1. Analysis was restricted to V-J combinations with a frequency above 0.0001, which covered 98% to 99.2% of repertoires. The TCS score was defined as F50 (clonal expansion) divided by E x V (chaos), with BLOSUM62-based TCRdist calculated between CDR3 peptides within each V-J. Welch's t-statistics and random forest reduced several hundred V-J features to about 13, which were used in a naive Bayes classifier (R e1071). TCRdb handled the public reads itself, with Q25 trimming in fastp and clone calling in MiXCR, and kept productive beta chains. Every entry covers one CDR3 protein and lists the most common genes and DNA from its rows. These V and J calls are TCRdb output, not the study's own analysis. The sample profile shows hundreds of thousands of distinct CDR3 sequences; just over 45% of them were found once. 8.2% of the sample is taken by the ten largest.

Comment on this clonotype: Which antigen it targets is not known. An end of the junction does not agree with germline; a read error may underlie this.

On the study overall, not on this receptor specifically: No statistical method was used to fix the sample size in advance, and group allocation was not hidden from the investigators. Ophthalmopathy was separated from stable hyperthyroidism by a 13 V-J signature model, with around 90% sensitivity and just over 81% specificity obtained in cross-validation and 80%/75% obtained in testing. Blood samples also contained most of the expanded thyroid clonotypes (frequency above 0.001), which suggests that blood repertoires may reflect thyroid immune responses. In validation, the model predicted progression to ophthalmopathy with approximately 71% sensitivity and approximately 74% specificity, a median of around 6.6 months before onset.

The germline V gene encodes CDR1 MNHNS and CDR2 SASEGT. From its cysteine to its phenylalanine, the CDR3 spans 14 amino acids. Here the CDR3 DNA is all that survives: 42 bases in frame from base 1. The sample comprised peripheral blood or thyroid tissue (not recorded which). The sequence came from a woman between 18 and 30 years old with Graves' hyperthyroidism. Donor details come from another sample of the same person, matched by shared clones. In this chain, TRBV6-1 is recombined with TRBJ1-4; tentative D gene TRBD1, with 6 bases matching. The base sequence is TGCGCCAGCAGGAAGGGGGTGGCTAATGAAAAACTGTTTTTT. Translated, this gives CASRKGVANEKLFF.